The clone carrying this T cell receptor beta chain has at least ten counts. Its antigen is still unknown. Unique molecular identifiers (one per individual cDNA molecule) were attached. TCRdb independently ran MiXCR on the 5' RACE reads; one entry per CDR3 protein. Among about 64,000 distinct CDR3 sequences, 13% were seen once, and the ten largest hold 4% to 5%. The sample is drawn from a study of early T cells in non-severe SARS-CoV-2 infection. Overall study: Sequenced material consisted of bulk RNA (from unsorted whole blood), and chains were unpaired.

The CDR3 length is 15 residues. Germline loops: CDR1 SGHAT, CDR2 FQNNGV. The germline V and J ends were trimmed by 5 bases and 5 bases, with 16 bases remaining between them. Whole-study results and caveats: Lookups in VDJdb leaned toward anti-spike CD8 responses and missed private and CD4 specificities.

The chain combines TRBV11-2 with TRBJ2-1; tentative D call: TRBD1 (6 bases). The sample taken for sequencing was whole blood. The receptor was isolated from an adult who was a healthcare worker with PCR-confirmed SARS-CoV-2 infection or an uninfected control (not recorded which). CDR3 amino acids: CASSLLGGSNNEQFF. In DNA, the CDR3 is TGTGCCAGCAGCCTCCTTGGGGGCTCAAACAATGAGCAGTTCTTC.